This T cell receptor beta chain was sequenced in a study of blood T cell repertoires in COVID-19 (TCRdb year 2020). Turning to the overall study: Samples from collaborators originated in the United States, Italy and Spain and spanned both the acute and convalescent phases of COVID-19. Nearly every sample came with metadata listing a de-identified subject ID, COVID-19 status, age in years and sex. A freely available public database, intended as a resource for researchers studying the immune response to SARS-CoV-2, is where the repertoires were released. Where available, HLA class I and class II types were taken from metadata supplied by the sample provider and were not determined by assay-based typing. Samples came from the ongoing ImmuneRACE study (first 160 participants) plus 1,254 subjects from 6 global collaborators. Deeply sampled blood TCRbeta repertoires from subjects exposed to, actively infected with, or recovered from COVID-19 were included in the dataset. The prospective study material was composed of cDNA or gDNA derived from T cells, B-cell-depleted T cells, or PBMCs.

Enrolling through a virtual design, the prospective study's participants ranged in age from roughly 18 to 100 years and lived across 20 to 30 United States geographic areas. Cohort assignment in the prospective study relied on participant-reported clinical history from a screening survey and a study questionnaire. In the prospective study, whole blood, serum and a nasopharyngeal or oropharyngeal swab were collected from each participant by mobile phlebotomists. Over a roughly 2-month period, participants in the prospective study had the option of providing additional blood draws and questionnaires. Before DNA extraction, blood samples from the prospective study were shipped at room temperature or frozen. Per the germline V gene (reference sequence), LNHDA is the CDR1 and SQIVND is the CDR2. The CDR3 runs 17 residues from the cysteine to the phenylalanine. Only the CDR3 region is kept as DNA, spanning 51 bases read in frame from base 1. The junction shows trimming of 3 bases on V and 4 bases on J, plus 21 bases between the germline ends.

TCRbeta CDR3 regions were amplified from genomic DNA by means of the immunoSEQ Assay, a bias-controlled multiplex PCR. As for the original processing: The number of nucleated cells in each sample was estimated by amplification of reference gene primers within the assay. To quantify the absolute abundance of each unique TCRbeta CDR3 rearrangement, sequence reads were collapsed and filtered. For each sample, productive Simpson clonality was calculated as the square root of Simpson's diversity index over productive rearrangements. TCRdb took over this immuneACCESS table, retaining in-frame rearrangements with V and J assigned. Such tables are incomplete; in checked studies, under half of the missing clones stem from an unresolved V gene, and the remainder is unexplained. The DNA gave D and trimming, while V, J and clone size come from that table. The sample table lists over 350,000 clones, approximately 90% of them with a count of one. More than 0.85% of the sample is in the top ten clones.

Comments on this clone: No antigen is known for it. The record has no base qualities; no much larger clone is one base away.

The research as a whole found: How much clinical and demographic metadata was included differed by source and by participant, and the metadata was provided uncurated.

The rearrangement joined TRBV19 to TRBJ1-1; TRBD1 could be the D gene, as 5 bases match. The TCR sequence derives from a woman in her twenties or thirties with acute COVID-19. The sequenced sample consisted of PBMCs or T cells enriched from blood (not recorded which). The nucleotide sequence is TGTGCCAGTAGTATTTATACCCCGCAGGGAAGTGGCACTGAAGCTTTCTTT. Its amino acids are CASSIYTPQGSGTEAFF.